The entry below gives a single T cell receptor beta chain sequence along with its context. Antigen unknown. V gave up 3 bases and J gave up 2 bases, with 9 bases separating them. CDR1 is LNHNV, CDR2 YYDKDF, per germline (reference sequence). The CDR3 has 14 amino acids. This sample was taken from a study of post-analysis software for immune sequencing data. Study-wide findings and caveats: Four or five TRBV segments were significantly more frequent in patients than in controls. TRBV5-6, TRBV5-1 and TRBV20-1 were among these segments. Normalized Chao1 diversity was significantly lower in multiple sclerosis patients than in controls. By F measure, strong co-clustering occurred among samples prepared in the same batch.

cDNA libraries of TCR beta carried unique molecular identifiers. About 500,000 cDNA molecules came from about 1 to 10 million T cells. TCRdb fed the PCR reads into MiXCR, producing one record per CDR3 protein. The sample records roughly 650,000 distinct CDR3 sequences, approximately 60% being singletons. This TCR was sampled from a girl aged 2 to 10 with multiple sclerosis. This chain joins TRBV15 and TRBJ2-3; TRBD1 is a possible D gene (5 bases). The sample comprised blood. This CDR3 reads CATSRTENTDTQYF. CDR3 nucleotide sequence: TGTGCCACCAGCAGGACAGAGAACACAGATACGCAGTATTTT.